This passage covers 14 T cell receptor beta chains from one sample sequenced in a study of lymphopenia after photon versus proton radiotherapy. Data came from immunoSEQ multiplex PCR; TCRdb stores just in-frame clones and leaves some out. The sample has roughly 32,000 clones; around 94% are singletons. The input for sequencing was peripheral blood, taken from a patient treated with photon-based radiotherapy. The receptors were sampled from a woman aged 45-59 years with cholangiocarcinoma.

This chain joins TRBV2 and TRBJ2-5; D gene ambiguous. CDR3 length equals 16 residues. V shed 1 base and J shed 5 bases, with 17 bases lying between them. Germline assignment: CDR1 SNHLY and CDR2 FYNNEI. CDR3 nucleotide sequence: TGTGCCAGCAGTGAAGACGCGAACGGTATGCGCGAGACCCAGTACTTC. Translation: CASSEDANGMRETQYF.

This chain connects TRBV18 to TRBJ2-3, with D perhaps matching TRBD1 or TRBD2 (6 bases each). Trimming took 7 bases from V and 1 from J, leaving 18 bases between them. The germline gives CDR1 KGHSH, CDR2 LQKENI. The CDR3 loop spans 16 amino acids. CDR3 in amino acids: CASCTRRGFGTDTQYF. The CDR3 DNA follows: TGTGCCAGCTGCACCAGGAGGGGGTTCGGCACAGATACGCAGTATTTT.

The count of this clone is one. This chain connects TRBV2 to TRBJ2-3; TRBD1 agrees at 10 bases. J lost 1 base, V lost 11 bases, and 6 bases had no gene match. This CDR3 has 14 amino acids. CDR1 is SNHLY and CDR2 is FYNNEI in the germline V gene. The CDR3 DNA follows: TGTGCCGTTACCGGGACAGGGGGCACAGATACGCAGTATTTT. Encoded protein: CAVTGTGGTDTQYF. Based on the CDR3 plus reference TRBV2 and TRBJ2-3, the full variable domain is EPEVTQTPSHQVTQMGQEVILRCVPISNHLYFYWYRQILGQKVEFLVSFYNNEISEKSEIFDDQFSVERPDGSNFTLKIRSTKLEDSAMYFCAVTGTGGTDTQYFGPGTRLTVL.

The chain combines TRBV19 with TRBJ1-1, with 7 nucleotides matching TRBD1. Trimming removed 2 bases from V and 5 bases from J; junction bases left unmatched: 8. The CDR3 runs 15 residues. Germline-derived CDR1 and CDR2 are LNHDA and SQIVND (reference sequence). The CDR3 spells CASSILGGGLTEAFF. In nucleotides, the CDR3 is TGTGCCAGTAGTATACTAGGGGGCGGATTGACTGAAGCTTTCTTT.

The chain couples TRBV6-6 to TRBJ1-6, with D perhaps matching TRBD1 (5 bases). V lost 8 bases and J 6 bases, leaving 11 bases between the germline ends. Germline V gene lookup returns CDR1 MNHNY and CDR2 SVGAGI (reference sequence). The CDR3 consists of 13 residues. The CDR3 DNA sequence: TGTGCCAGCGGGGGAGTAGGTAATTCACCCCTCCACTTT. Translating gives CASGGVGNSPLHF.

The chain employs TRBV18 and TRBJ1-5; unclear D gene. V lost 0 bases and J 4 bases, leaving 7 bases between the germline ends. In germline, CDR1 is KGHSH, CDR2 LQKENI. The length of the CDR3 is 14 residues. CDR3 residues: CASSPPGGNQPQHF. CDR3 DNA: TGTGCCAGCTCACCACCGGGTGGAAATCAGCCCCAGCATTTT.

The chain joins TRBV21-1 to TRBJ2-7; the table's TRBD2 call for D was not verified on the DNA. TRBV21-1 is assigned pseudogene status. The CDR3 has 16 amino acids. The DNA for the CDR3 is TGTGCCAGCAAAAAGGGACTAGCGGGGGACCTTATTGAGCAGTACTTC. As protein: CASKKGLAGDLIEQYF.

The J gene is TRBJ2-5, the V gene TRBV6-5; D ambiguous. The CDR3 is 14 residues long. CDR1 and CDR2 (germline): MNHEY, SVGAGI. Between the trimmed V and J ends, which lost 2 bases and 11 bases, there was a span of 18 bases. The CDR3 region is CASSYDMNTLEQYF. CDR3 sequence (DNA): TGTGCCAGCAGTTACGATATGAACACCTTGGAGCAGTACTTC.

This clone came up once. The sample carries other DNA sequences with the same CDR3. V gene TRBV6-6 combines with J gene TRBJ2-7; tentatively, D is TRBD1 or TRBD2 (5 bases each). Trimming took 8 bases from V and 6 from J, leaving 14 bases between them. The CDR3 has 12 amino acids. CDR1 and CDR2 from the germline V gene are MNHNY and SVGAGI (reference sequence). In nucleotides, the CDR3 is TGTGCCAGCTCTAGGGGAGCCGGCGAGCAGTACTTC. This encodes CASSRGAGEQYF.

The chain has TRBV11-2 and TRBJ2-5; 10 nucleotides align to TRBD1. CDR3 length: 16 residues. V was pared by 3 bases and J by 2 bases, with 6 bases of the junction left unmatched. Germline V gives CDR1 SGHAT, CDR2 FQNNGV. The CDR3 here is CASSLAGTGDQETQYF. In DNA form, the CDR3 reads TGTGCCAGCAGCTTGGCCGGGACAGGGGATCAAGAGACCCAGTACTTC.

The genes are TRBV11-2 and TRBJ2-7; D is undetermined. Germline V lookup: CDR1 SGHAT, CDR2 FQNNGV. Between the trimmed V and J ends, which lost 3 bases and 3 bases, there was a span of 6 bases. The CDR3 loop spans 12 amino acids. CDR3 in amino acids: CASSLGDYEQYF. The CDR3 DNA sequence: TGTGCCAGCAGCTTGGGCGACTACGAGCAGTACTTC.

The chain employs TRBV5-1 and TRBJ1-5; no reliable D call. Trimming took 0 bases from V and 2 from J, leaving 9 bases between them. Germline CDR1 and CDR2: SGHRS and YFSETQ. The CDR3 totals 15 residues. CDR3 loop: CASSLGGQGNQPQHF. CDR3 sequence (DNA): TGCGCCAGCAGCTTGGGGGGTCAGGGCAATCAGCCCCAGCATTTT.

The chain carries TRBV9 and TRBJ1-1; maybe TRBD1 (6 bases). This CDR3 region has 15 residues. V lost 4 bases to trimming and J lost 2 bases, with 15 bases between them. Germline V gene data show CDR1 as SGDLS and CDR2 as YYNGEE. The CDR3 sequence is CASSSQGWGNTEAFF. The CDR3 bases are TGTGCCAGCAGCTCCCAGGGGTGGGGTAACACTGAAGCTTTCTTT.

The DNA for the CDR3 is TGTGCCAGTAGTCTTCGGCAGGGGGAAACAGATACGCAGTATTTT. This translates into CASSLRQGETDTQYF. The chain has TRBV19 and TRBJ2-3, with 7 positions matching TRBD1. CDR3 length: 15 residues. The V gene's germline CDR1 is LNHDA and CDR2 SQIVND (reference sequence). With 5 bases clipped from V and 3 bases from J, the junction kept 8 bases outside the gene matches.